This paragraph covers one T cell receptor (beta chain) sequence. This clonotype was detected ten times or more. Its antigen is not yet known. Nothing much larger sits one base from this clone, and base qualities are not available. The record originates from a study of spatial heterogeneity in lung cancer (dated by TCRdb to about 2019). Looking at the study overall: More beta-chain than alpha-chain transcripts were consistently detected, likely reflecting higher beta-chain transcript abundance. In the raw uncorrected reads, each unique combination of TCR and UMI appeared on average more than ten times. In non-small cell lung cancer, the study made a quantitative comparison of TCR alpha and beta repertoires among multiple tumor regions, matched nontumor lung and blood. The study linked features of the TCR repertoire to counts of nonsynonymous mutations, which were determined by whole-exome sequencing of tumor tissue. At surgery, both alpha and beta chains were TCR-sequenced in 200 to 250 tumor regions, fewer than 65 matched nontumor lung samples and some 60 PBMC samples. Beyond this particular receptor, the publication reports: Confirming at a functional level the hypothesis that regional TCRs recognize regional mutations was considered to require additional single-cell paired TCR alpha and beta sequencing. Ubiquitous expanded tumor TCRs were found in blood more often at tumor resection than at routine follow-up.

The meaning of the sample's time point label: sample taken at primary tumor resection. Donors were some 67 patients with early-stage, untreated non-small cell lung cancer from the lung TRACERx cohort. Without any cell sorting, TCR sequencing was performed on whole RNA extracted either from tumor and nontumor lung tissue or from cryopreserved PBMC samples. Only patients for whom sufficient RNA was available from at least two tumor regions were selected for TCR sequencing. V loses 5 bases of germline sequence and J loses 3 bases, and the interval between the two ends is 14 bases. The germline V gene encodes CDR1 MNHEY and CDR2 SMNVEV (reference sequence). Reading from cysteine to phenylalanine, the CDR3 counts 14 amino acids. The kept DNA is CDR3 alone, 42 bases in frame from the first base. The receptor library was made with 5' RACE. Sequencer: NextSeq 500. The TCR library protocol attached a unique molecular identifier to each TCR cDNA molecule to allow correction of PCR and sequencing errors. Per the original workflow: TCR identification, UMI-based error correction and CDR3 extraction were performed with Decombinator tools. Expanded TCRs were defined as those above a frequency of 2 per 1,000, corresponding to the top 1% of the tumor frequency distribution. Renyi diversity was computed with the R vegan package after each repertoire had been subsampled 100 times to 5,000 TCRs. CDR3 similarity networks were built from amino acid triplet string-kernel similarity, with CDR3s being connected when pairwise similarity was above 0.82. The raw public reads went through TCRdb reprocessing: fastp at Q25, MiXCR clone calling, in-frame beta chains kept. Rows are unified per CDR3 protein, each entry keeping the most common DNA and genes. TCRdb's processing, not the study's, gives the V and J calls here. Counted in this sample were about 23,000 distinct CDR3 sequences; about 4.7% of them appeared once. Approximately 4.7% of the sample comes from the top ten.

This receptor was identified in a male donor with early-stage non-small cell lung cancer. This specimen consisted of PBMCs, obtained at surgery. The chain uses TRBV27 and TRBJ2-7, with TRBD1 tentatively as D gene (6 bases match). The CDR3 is CASSRAGVSYEQYF. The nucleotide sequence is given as TGTGCCAGCAGTAGGGCAGGGGTTAGCTACGAGCAGTACTTC.